This T cell receptor (beta chain) originates from a study of shared clonotypes between healthy human individuals. Study overall: The study used three CD4 naive, three CD4 memory, two CD8 naive and one CD8 memory plate per donor. Findings and caveats of the study: Even with large depth, rarefaction showed that sorted-subset sequencing was incomplete. Non-shared clonotypes were found to have lower generation probabilities than the clonotypes that were shared by all four of the sorted-subset donors.

Points on this clone: Its specificity is unknown.

Assay: immunoSEQ multiplex PCR; the TCRdb copy retains only in-frame clones and omits some. Seen here are about a million clones, around 76% observed once, and the top ten hold 1.4% to 1.5%. There are 13 residues in the CDR3. In germline, CDR1 is MDHEN, CDR2 SYDVKM. Between the trimmed V and J ends, which lost 5 bases and 0 bases, there was a span of 4 bases. This rearrangement joins TRBV28 to TRBJ1-4; D gene uncertain. Sequenced input: memory CD4+ T cells sorted from blood. Subset given: CD45RA-negative fraction. The sequence came from a man younger than 35 in good health. CDR3 residues: CASSLSTNEKLFF. CDR3 nucleotides: TGTGCCAGCAGTCTTTCAACTAATGAAAAACTGTTTTTT.